This T cell receptor beta chain appears in the sequencing data of a study of control samples from healthy donors and cancer patients. Germline V gives CDR1 WNHNN, CDR2 SYGVQD (reference sequence). The CDR3 contains 13 residues. V lost 6 bases, J lost 7 bases, and 15 bases lay in between. TCRdb's copy holds only in-frame clones and misses some; the assay was immunoSEQ multiplex PCR. The sample has approximately 120,000 clones, 80% to 95% seen once; the top ten hold approximately 0.58%. J is TRBJ1-2 and V is TRBV10-1; perhaps TRBD1 as D (5 bases). Sequenced sample: PBMCs. The receptor was isolated from an elderly man with head and neck cancer. The CDR3 nucleotides read TGCGCCAGCAGCCCCACCCGGGACCGTGGCTACACCTTC. The encoded protein is CASSPTRDRGYTF.